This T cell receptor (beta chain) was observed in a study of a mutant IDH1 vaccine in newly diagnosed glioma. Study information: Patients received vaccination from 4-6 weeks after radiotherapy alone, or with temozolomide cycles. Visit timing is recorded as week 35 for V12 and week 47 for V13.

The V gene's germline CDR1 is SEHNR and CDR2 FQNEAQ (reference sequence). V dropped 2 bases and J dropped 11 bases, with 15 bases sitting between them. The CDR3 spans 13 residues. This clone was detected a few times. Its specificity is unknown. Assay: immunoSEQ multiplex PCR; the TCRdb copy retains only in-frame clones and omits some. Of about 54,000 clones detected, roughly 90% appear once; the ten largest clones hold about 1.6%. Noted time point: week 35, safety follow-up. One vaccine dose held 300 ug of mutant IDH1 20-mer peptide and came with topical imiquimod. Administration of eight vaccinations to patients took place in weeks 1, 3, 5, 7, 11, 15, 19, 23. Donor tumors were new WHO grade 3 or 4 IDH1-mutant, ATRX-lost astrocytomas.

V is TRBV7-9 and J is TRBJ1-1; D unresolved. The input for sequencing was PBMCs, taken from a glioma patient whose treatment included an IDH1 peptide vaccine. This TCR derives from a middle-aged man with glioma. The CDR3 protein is CASSLSAISNAFF. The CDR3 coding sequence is TGTGCCAGCAGCTTATCAGCCATCTCCAATGCTTTCTTT.